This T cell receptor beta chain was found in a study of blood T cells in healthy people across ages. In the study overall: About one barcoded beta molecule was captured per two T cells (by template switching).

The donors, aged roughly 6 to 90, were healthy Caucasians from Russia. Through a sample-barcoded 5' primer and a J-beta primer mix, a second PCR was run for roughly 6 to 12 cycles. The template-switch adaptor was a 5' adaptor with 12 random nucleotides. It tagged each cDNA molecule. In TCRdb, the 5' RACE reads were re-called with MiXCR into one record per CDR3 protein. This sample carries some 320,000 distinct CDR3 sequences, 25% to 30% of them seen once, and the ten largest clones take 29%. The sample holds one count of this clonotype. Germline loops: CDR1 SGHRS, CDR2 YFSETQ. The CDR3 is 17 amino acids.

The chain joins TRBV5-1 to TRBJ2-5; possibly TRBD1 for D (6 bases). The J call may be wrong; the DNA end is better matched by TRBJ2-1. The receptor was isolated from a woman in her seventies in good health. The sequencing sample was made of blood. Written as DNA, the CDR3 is TGCGCCAGCAGCTCGAAAATAACAGGGAAGGTTGTCGATGAGCAGTTCTTC. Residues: CASSSKITGKVVDEQFF.